Presented here are 26 T cell receptor beta chains from one specimen sequenced in a study of T cells after yellow fever vaccination. TCRdb re-called the 5' RACE reads through MiXCR, storing one row per CDR3 protein. The sample contains a few hundred thousand distinct CDR3 sequences, around 6.5% of which appear only once. Sequenced material: PBMCs, taken 5 days after the yellow fever booster vaccination. These receptors came from a man aged 25-40 years who received the YFV17D yellow fever vaccine.

The chain recombines TRBV28 with TRBJ2-5; unclear D gene. V lost 5 bases to trimming and J lost 1 base, with 8 bases between them. The V gene's germline CDR1 is MDHEN and CDR2 SYDVKM. CDR3 length: 13 amino acids. The CDR3 DNA reads as TGTGCCAGCAGTGGCCACGTCCAAGAGACCCAGTACTTC. Amino acid sequence: CASSGHVQETQYF.

The rearrangement joins TRBV12-3 or TRBV12-4 to TRBJ2-5, with D possibly matching TRBD2 (6 bases). The CDR3 is made up of 13 amino acids. Trimming took off 10 bases at V and 2 bases at J, with 14 bases between the two ends. As DNA, the CDR3 is TGTGCCACACAGCCGGGAGCACAAGAGACCCAGTACTTC. Protein product: CATQPGAQETQYF.

This clonotype has a handful of counts. The chain couples TRBV7-2 to TRBJ2-3, with D possibly TRBD2 on 6 matching bases. Germline loops: CDR1 SGHTA, CDR2 FQGNSA. This CDR3 comprises 15 residues. V was shortened by 4 bases and J by 6 bases, with 17 bases between the two germline ends. The CDR3 region is CASSSAQGGSDTQYF. The DNA of the CDR3 is TGTGCCAGCAGCTCCGCCCAGGGAGGCTCCGATACGCAGTATTTT. Together with reference TRBV7-2 and TRBJ2-3, the CDR3 gives the full variable domain: GAGVSQSPSNKVTEKGKDVELRCDPISGHTALYWYRQSLGQGLEFLIYFQGNSAPDKSGLPSDRFSAERTGGSVSTLTIQRTQQEDSAVYLCASSSAQGGSDTQYFGPGTRLTVL.

This sequence joins TRBV6-1 and TRBJ2-2; 7 nucleotides align to TRBD1. Per the germline V gene, CDR1 is MNHNS and CDR2 is SASEGT. This CDR3 is built from 16 residues. The J segment lost 4 bases and the V segment lost 6 bases, leaving 11 bases of the junction unmatched. For the CDR3, the DNA is TGTGCCAGCAGACGACTACAGGGGCAGACCACCGGGGAGCTGTTTTTT. Protein: CASRRLQGQTTGELFF.

This clonotype was counted between two and nine times. The chain has TRBV15 and TRBJ2-2; no firm D call. V lost 1 base, J lost 2 bases, and 14 bases lay in between. This CDR3 has 17 amino acids. From germline, CDR1 is LNHNV and CDR2 YYDKDF (reference sequence). The CDR3, as DNA: TGTGCCACCAGCAGAGGGGCAGGAAGGGTTAACACCGGGGAGCTGTTTTTT. As protein: CATSRGAGRVNTGELFF. The full variable domain, its missing parts supplied by reference TRBV15 and TRBJ2-2, is DAMVIQNPRYQVTQFGKPVTLSCSQTLNHNVMYWYQQKSSQAPKLLFHYYDKDFNNEADTPDNFQSRRPNTSFCFLDIRSPGLGDTAMYLCATSRGAGRVNTGELFFGEGSRLTVL.

The V gene is TRBV12-3 or TRBV12-4, the J gene TRBJ2-2, with 7 positions matching TRBD2. Germline trimming cut 4 bases from V and 1 base from J; bases unmatched to any gene: 3. The CDR3 has 15 residues. This CDR3 reads CASSSRERNTGELFF. For the CDR3, the DNA is TGTGCCAGCAGTTCGCGGGAGAGGAACACCGGGGAGCTGTTTTTT.

The chain carries TRBV7-2 and TRBJ1-1; D gene ambiguous. Germline lookup yields CDR1 SGHTA and CDR2 FQGNSA. The V end lost 3 bases, the J end lost 1 base, and 12 bases lay between the germline ends. The CDR3 is 15 residues long. CDR3 sequence: CASSFVTAKNTEAFF. CDR3 nucleotides: TGTGCCAGCAGCTTCGTTACAGCTAAGAACACTGAAGCTTTCTTT.

The gene calls are TRBV18 and TRBJ2-5; D is perhaps TRBD2 (6 bases). V was cut by 3 bases and J by 5 bases, with 19 bases left in between. Per germline, CDR1 KGHSH and CDR2 LQKENI. CDR3 length: 16 amino acids. The CDR3 reads CASSPDYLGPWETQYF. The CDR3 nucleotides read TGTGCCAGCTCACCGGACTACCTAGGTCCCTGGGAGACCCAGTACTTC.

J is TRBJ2-3 and V is TRBV5-1; D might be TRBD1 (5 bases). The germline CDR1 and CDR2 sequences are SGHRS and YFSETQ. The V end was cut by 0 bases, the J end by 14 bases, with 10 bases between. This CDR3 is 11 amino acids long. The CDR3 sequence: CASSLGGPVYF. In DNA, the CDR3 is TGCGCCAGCAGCTTGGGGGGCCCGGTGTATTTT.

This clonotype came up a few times. V gene TRBV5-1 combines with J gene TRBJ2-2; D unresolved. This CDR3 is built from 13 residues. Germline CDR1 is SGHRS and CDR2 is YFSETQ. Trimming cost V 7 bases and J 3 bases, with 10 bases left between them. The CDR3 DNA sequence: TGCGCCAGCCCAAGTGGGGACACCGGGGAGCTGTTTTTT. Protein: CASPSGDTGELFF. The variable domain in full, with the rest retrieved from reference TRBV5-1 and TRBJ2-2, is KAGVTQTPRYLIKTRGQQVTLSCSPISGHRSVSWYQQTPGQGLQFLFEYFSETQRNKGNFPGRFSGRQFSNSRSEMNVSTLELGDSALYLCASPSGDTGELFFGEGSRLTVL.

V and J are TRBV11-2 and TRBJ2-7; D unresolved. Looked up from germline, CDR1 is SGHAT and CDR2 is FQNNGV. V lost 0 bases and J lost 2, with 8 bases in between. CDR3 length equals 14 residues. The CDR3 sequence: CASSLDAVTYEQYF. The CDR3 DNA reads TGTGCCAGCAGCTTAGATGCAGTTACCTACGAGCAGTACTTC. Filled out from reference TRBV11-2 and TRBJ2-7, the complete variable domain reads EAGVAQSPRYKIIEKRQSVAFWCNPISGHATLYWYQQILGQGPKLLIQFQNNGVVDDSQLPKDRFSAERLKGVDSTLKIQPAKLEDSAVYLCASSLDAVTYEQYFGPGTRLTVT.

The chain has TRBV20-1 and TRBJ2-1, with TRBD2 matching over 7 bases. The V gene end was trimmed by 0 bases and the J gene end by 1 base; junction bases not matched to a gene: 3. This CDR3 spans 15 amino acids. Per germline, CDR1 DFQATT and CDR2 SNEGSKA (reference sequence). CDR3 amino acids: CSARDPGGSYNEQFF. The CDR3 coding sequence is TGCAGTGCTAGAGATCCGGGAGGTTCCTACAATGAGCAGTTCTTC.

The chain links TRBV20-1 to TRBJ2-1, with D perhaps being TRBD1 or TRBD2 (6 bases each). Germline CDR1 is DFQATT and CDR2 is SNEGSKA (reference sequence). The CDR3 spans 16 residues. The V and J ends lost 2 bases and 8 bases respectively, with 22 bases between them. CDR3 DNA sequence: TGCAGTGCTAGACCCCGACTTGGGACAAGCGGGTATGAGCAGTTCTTC. This gives the protein CSARPRLGTSGYEQFF.

This clonotype was counted between two and nine times. V is TRBV18 and J is TRBJ2-7, with D perhaps TRBD1 (6 bases). V was cut by 2 bases and J by 5 bases, with 13 bases left in between. The V gene's germline CDR1 is KGHSH and CDR2 LQKENI. CDR3 length: 14 amino acids. CDR3 region: CASSPSTGSHEQYF. CDR3 coding DNA: TGTGCCAGCTCACCATCAACAGGGTCCCACGAGCAGTACTTC.

This clonotype was counted many times. This chain joins TRBV20-1 and TRBJ1-4; no clear D. The CDR3 contains 14 residues. From germline, CDR1 is DFQATT and CDR2 SNEGSKA (reference sequence). Trimming stripped 1 base from V and 8 bases from J, with 14 bases between. This CDR3 is CSARGERSWEKLFF. CDR3 sequence (DNA): TGCAGTGCTAGAGGGGAGCGCAGTTGGGAAAAACTGTTTTTT.

There are many counts of this clonotype. The chain employs TRBV6-1 and TRBJ2-2; D possibly corresponds to TRBD2 (5 bases). The germline V and J ends were trimmed by 5 bases and 8 bases, with 18 bases remaining between them. This CDR3 is built from 15 residues. Germline V gives CDR1 MNHNS, CDR2 SASEGT. CDR3 region: CASSPPGTMPGELFF. The CDR3 DNA sequence: TGTGCCAGCAGTCCCCCGGGAACCATGCCAGGGGAGCTGTTTTTT.

The genes are TRBV7-2 and TRBJ2-7; 10 positions match TRBD2. V shed 8 bases, J shed 0 bases, and the junction held 10 bases outside the gene matches. The CDR3 runs to 16 residues. Germline V gene data show CDR1 as SGHTA and CDR2 as FQGNSA. The CDR3, as DNA: TGTGCCAGCTCGCGAGGGGCTAGCGGGAGCTCCTACGAGCAGTACTTC. Translation: CASSRGASGSSYEQYF.

The chain has TRBV20-1 and TRBJ2-6; D not certain. The CDR3 is made up of 14 amino acids. The V gene's germline CDR1 is DFQATT and CDR2 SNEGSKA (reference sequence). Trimming took 2 bases from V and 1 from J, leaving 6 bases between them. The CDR3 loop reads CSARMGSGANVLTF. The CDR3 DNA follows: TGCAGTGCTAGAATGGGATCTGGGGCCAACGTCCTGACTTTC.

Only a few counts were recorded for this clonotype. The chain links TRBV2 to TRBJ2-3, with 8 bases fitting TRBD2. Trimming cost V 5 bases and J 5 bases; bases outside gene matches: 9. This CDR3 has 15 amino acids. In germline, CDR1 is SNHLY, CDR2 FYNNEI. The CDR3 nucleotides read TGTGCCAGCAGTCCGCTGGCGGGAGGACGAGATACGCAGTATTTT. The encoded protein is CASSPLAGGRDTQYF.

This clonotype was seen a few times. V gene TRBV6-6 combines with J gene TRBJ2-7; D gene unclear. CDR1 MNHNY and CDR2 SVGAGI come from the germline V gene (reference sequence). The CDR3 runs to 11 residues. V was pared by 6 bases and J by 9 bases, with 12 bases between. CDR3 DNA: TGTGCCAGCAGCCACCGGAGTTGGCAGTACTTC. This translates into CASSHRSWQYF.

This clonotype was detected many times. This sequence joins TRBV6-2 or TRBV6-3 and TRBJ2-7; D remains ambiguous. The CDR3 covers 12 residues. Trimming removed 9 bases from V and 3 bases from J, with 12 bases in between. The germline V gene has CDR1 MNHEY and CDR2 SVGEGT. The chain's CDR3 is CASGDTNYEQYF. CDR3 DNA: TGTGCCAGTGGGGATACCAACTACGAGCAGTACTTC.

This clonotype was seen a handful of times. This chain connects TRBV5-1 to TRBJ2-3; TRBD1 agrees at 8 bases. The CDR3 is 13 amino acids. V shed 0 bases, J shed 9 bases, and the junction held 3 bases outside the gene matches. The germline gives CDR1 SGHRS, CDR2 YFSETQ. This CDR3 is CASSLARGHTQYF. The DNA of the CDR3 is TGCGCCAGCAGCTTGGCCAGGGGGCACACGCAGTATTTT.

In this sample, this clonotype turned up a few times. The chain couples TRBV7-9 to TRBJ2-1, with D unclear. Germline values: CDR1 SEHNR, CDR2 FQNEAQ (reference sequence). The CDR3 is made up of 12 amino acids. The V end was cut by 2 bases, the J end by 9 bases, with 8 bases between. The CDR3 protein is CASSLRPSEQFF. The CDR3 DNA follows: TGTGCCAGCAGCTTACGACCGTCTGAGCAGTTCTTC.

This clonotype was detected ten times or more. The gene calls are TRBV20-1 and TRBJ1-1; D may be TRBD1 (6 bases). CDR3 size: 14 residues. CDR1 DFQATT and CDR2 SNEGSKA come from the germline V gene (reference sequence). The CDR3 loop is CSPTLSLDSAKAFF. CDR3 DNA: TGCAGCCCGACCTTATCTTTGGACAGCGCGAAAGCTTTCTTT.

This chain joins TRBV7-9 and TRBJ2-5; 7 nucleotides align to TRBD1. This CDR3 spans 14 amino acids. V shed 4 bases and J 5 bases; nucleotides not matched to a gene: 7. The germline CDR1 and CDR2 sequences are SEHNR and FQNEAQ (reference sequence). CDR3 nucleotides: TGTGCCAGCAGCTCACCGGGACAGATGGAGACCCAGTACTTC. It specifies CASSSPGQMETQYF.

This clonotype was detected only a few times. The genes are TRBV7-2 and TRBJ2-7; 9 nucleotides match TRBD2. V dropped 6 bases and J dropped 6; count of bases not matched to a gene: 6. Germline V gene data show CDR1 as SGHTA and CDR2 as FQGNSA. The CDR3 extends over 13 amino acids. CDR3 protein: CASSLAGRFEQYF. The CDR3 coding sequence is TGTGCCAGCAGTCTAGCGGGACGATTCGAGCAGTACTTC.